The 25 T cell receptor beta chains below were found in one sample sequenced in a study of control samples from healthy donors and cancer patients. Sequenced by immunoSEQ multiplex PCR; TCRdb stores in-frame clones only, minus some. The sample carries over 70,000 clones, 85% to 90% recorded once. The sequenced sample consisted of PBMCs. These receptors were obtained from a woman in her fifties or sixties with colorectal cancer.

A few counts support this clone. The chain links TRBV27 to TRBJ1-1; D gene uncertain. The germline V and J ends were trimmed by 0 bases and 4 bases, with 6 bases remaining between them. Germline-derived CDR1 and CDR2 are MNHEY and SMNVEV (reference sequence). The CDR3 extends over 13 amino acids. CDR3 in amino acids: CASSLSRITEAFF. For the CDR3, the DNA is TGTGCCAGCAGTTTATCCCGTATCACTGAAGCTTTCTTT.

This chain uses TRBV6-5 with TRBJ1-1; no definite D call. The CDR3 covers 13 residues. Trimming removed 6 bases from V and 0 bases from J, with 8 bases in between. CDR1 is MNHEY and CDR2 is SVGAGI in the germline V gene. CDR3 nucleotide sequence: TGTGCCAGCAGGGGCCTTATGAACACTGAAGCTTTCTTT. Protein product: CASRGLMNTEAFF.

The V gene is TRBV4-1, the J gene TRBJ1-2; possibly TRBD1 for D (6 bases). The CDR3 spans 13 residues. With 5 bases removed from V and 5 bases from J, the gap between germline ends came to 12 bases. The germline gives CDR1 MGHRA, CDR2 YSYEKL. This CDR3 reads CASSIRGGYGYTF. DNA of the CDR3: TGCGCCAGCAGCATCAGGGGAGGGTATGGCTACACCTTC.

V is TRBV3-1 (or the pseudogene TRBV3-2) and J is TRBJ2-3; tentative D call: TRBD1 (6 bases). Germline-derived CDR1 and CDR2 are LGHDT and YNNKEL (reference sequence). Trimming cost V 3 bases and J 4 bases, with 11 bases left between them. CDR3 length: 14 amino acids. The CDR3: CASSHRGGSDTQYF. In DNA, the CDR3 is TGTGCCAGCAGCCACAGAGGGGGTTCAGATACGCAGTATTTT.

The chain is built from TRBV6-6 and TRBJ2-1; 11 bases agree with TRBD1. Germline loops: CDR1 MNHNY, CDR2 SVGAGI (reference sequence). CDR3 length: 15 residues. Unmatched junction bases numbered 3, after V lost 5 bases and J lost 3 bases. DNA for the CDR3: TGTGCCAGCAGTCGTGGGACAGGGGGCTACAATGAGCAGTTCTTC. Its protein is CASSRGTGGYNEQFF.

The rearrangement links TRBV5-8 to TRBJ1-5, with D maybe TRBD1 (6 bases). CDR3 size: 14 residues. Germline CDR1 and CDR2: SGHTS and YDEGEE. The ends were cut back, 5 bases at V and 3 bases at J, with 12 bases in the middle. CDR3 in amino acids: CASSYREFNQPQHF. The CDR3 bases are TGTGCCAGCAGTTACAGGGAATTCAATCAGCCCCAGCATTTT.

This chain links TRBV7-3 with TRBJ2-2; D is undetermined. The CDR3 loop spans 14 amino acids. Germline V gene lookup returns CDR1 SGHTA and CDR2 FQGTGA. V was pared by 5 bases and J by 2 bases, with 9 bases between. DNA for the CDR3: TGTGCCAGCAGCCCATTTGCTAACACCGGGGAGCTGTTTTTT. Residues: CASSPFANTGELFF.

Written as DNA, the CDR3 is TGTGCCAGCAGCGTAGCGCGGGGGGGCTTCAATGAGCAGTTCTTC. It encodes CASSVARGGFNEQFF. This chain joins TRBV9 and TRBJ2-1, with 9 bases matching TRBD2. CDR1 and CDR2 (germline): SGDLS, YYNGEE. V lost 0 bases and J lost 6; bases outside the gene matches: 4. This CDR3 contains 15 residues.

V and J are TRBV10-2 and TRBJ1-4; 7 bases agree with TRBD1. The CDR3 extends over 15 amino acids. Germline CDR1 WSHSY, CDR2 SAAADI. V was pared by 0 bases and J by 3 bases, with 1 base of the junction left unmatched. CDR3: CASSESGTANEKLFF. CDR3 in DNA: TGCGCCAGCAGTGAGTCAGGGACAGCTAATGAAAAACTGTTTTTT.

The J gene is TRBJ1-1, the V gene TRBV5-4; D gene unclear. This CDR3 contains 12 residues. V was clipped by 4 bases and J by 4 bases, with 8 bases between them. Per germline, CDR1 SGHNT and CDR2 YYREEE (reference sequence). CDR3 bases: TGTGCCAGCAGCGGGCCGGGCACTGAAGCTTTCTTT. The encoded protein is CASSGPGTEAFF.

V and J are TRBV28 and TRBJ1-2; maybe TRBD1 (5 bases). CDR3 length: 12 residues. V lost 10 bases and J 5 bases, leaving 14 bases between the germline ends. Germline V lookup: CDR1 MDHEN, CDR2 SYDVKM. The CDR3 loop is CAISKGPYGYTF. CDR3 DNA: TGTGCCATCAGCAAGGGGCCTTATGGCTACACCTTC.

The genes are TRBV18 and TRBJ1-2, with D perhaps TRBD1 (5 bases). The CDR3 loop spans 14 amino acids. The germline V gene has CDR1 KGHSH and CDR2 LQKENI. The V and J ends lost 2 bases and 6 bases respectively, with 13 bases between them. CDR3 protein: CASSPFPGVNGYTF. In nucleotides, the CDR3 is TGTGCCAGCTCACCATTCCCGGGGGTTAATGGCTACACCTTC.

The chain has TRBV7-2 and TRBJ1-2, with D possibly matching TRBD1 (5 bases). This CDR3 contains 12 residues. The V gene's germline CDR1 is SGHTA and CDR2 FQGNSA. V dropped 4 bases and J dropped 4 bases, with 7 bases sitting between them. The CDR3 spells CASSSDTYGYTF. The CDR3 DNA reads as TGTGCCAGCAGCTCGGACACCTATGGCTACACCTTC.

V and J are TRBV6-5 and TRBJ2-5; perhaps TRBD1 as D (6 bases). This CDR3 comprises 14 residues. Deletions cut 6 bases from V and 5 bases from J, with 16 bases between. Looked up from germline, CDR1 is MNHEY and CDR2 is SVGAGI. This chain's CDR3 is CASSTGLDRETQYF. CDR3 nucleotides: TGTGCCAGCAGCACAGGGTTGGACCGCGAGACCCAGTACTTC.

J is TRBJ1-1 and V is TRBV7-3, with TRBD1 identical over 8 bases. CDR3 size: 16 residues. Trimming at V came to 5 bases and at J to 4 bases, leaving 12 bases not matched to a gene. Looked up from germline, CDR1 is SGHTA and CDR2 is FQGTGA. The CDR3 nucleotides read TGTGCCAGCAGCCCCAGTGGCAGGGGGCTCGGCACTGAAGCTTTCTTT. This encodes CASSPSGRGLGTEAFF.

This clone was observed a single time. J is TRBJ1-5 and V is TRBV19; a weak D match, TRBD1 (5 bases). V was shortened by 9 bases and J by 5 bases, with 14 bases between the two germline ends. Germline loops: CDR1 LNHDA, CDR2 SQIVND (reference sequence). This CDR3 comprises 13 residues. The DNA for the CDR3 is TGTGCCAGCCAGTGGCAGGGCGATCAGCCCCAGCATTTT. It is translated as CASQWQGDQPQHF.

The chain has TRBV7-9 and TRBJ2-3; 7 bases are a match to TRBD1. The V gene's germline CDR1 is SEHNR and CDR2 FQNEAQ (reference sequence). The CDR3 runs 15 residues. Losses at the gene ends were 0 bases for V and 1 base for J; bases not matched to a gene: 1. As DNA, the CDR3 is TGTGCCAGCAGCTTAGCCGGACAGGGCACAGATACGCAGTATTTT. This translates into CASSLAGQGTDTQYF.

The CDR3 here is CASSPQGAETQYF. The CDR3, as DNA: TGTGCCAGCTCCCCTCAGGGGGCGGAGACCCAGTACTTC. The chain carries TRBV18 and TRBJ2-5; 8 bases line up with TRBD1. CDR3 length: 13 amino acids. V lost 6 bases, J lost 5 bases, and 5 bases stayed unmatched. The germline V gene encodes CDR1 KGHSH and CDR2 LQKENI.

The chain links TRBV7-3 to TRBJ2-7, with a tentative D call TRBD2 (7 bases). Trimming shortened V by 5 bases and J by 7 bases, and 18 bases separated the two germline ends. The length of the CDR3 is 14 residues. The germline gives CDR1 SGHTA, CDR2 FQGTGA. The CDR3, as DNA: TGTGCCAGCAGCCCCCCGGGCAGGGGAGGGGAGCAGTACGTC. Translation: CASSPPGRGGEQYV.

This rearrangement joins TRBV30 to TRBJ2-7; D might be TRBD1 or TRBD2, each matching 5 bases. Trimming removed 2 bases at V and 4 bases at J, with 18 bases between. Looked up from germline, CDR1 is GTSNPN and CDR2 is SVGIG (reference sequence). The CDR3 has 15 residues. Here the CDR3 DNA reads TGTGCCTGGAGTCCGACCGGGACCCTTCGATACGAGCAGTACGTC. As protein: CAWSPTGTLRYEQYV.

This clone appeared a single time. The CDR3: CASSFGRGSNQPQHF. As DNA, the CDR3 is TGTGCCAGCAGTTTCGGACGGGGAAGCAATCAGCCCCAGCATTTT. The chain recombines TRBV6-5 with TRBJ1-5, with D uncertain. Germline CDR1 reads MNHEY; CDR2 reads SVGAGI. The CDR3 consists of 15 residues. V lost 4 bases and J 1 base, leaving 11 bases between the germline ends.

This rearrangement joins TRBV14 to TRBJ2-5, with unresolved D. Deletions cut 2 bases from V and 5 bases from J, with 9 bases between. Germline V CDR1 and CDR2: SGHDN, FVKESK. The CDR3 contains 13 residues. The CDR3 spells CASSQSQMETQYF. In nucleotides, the CDR3 is TGTGCCAGCAGCCAATCCCAGATGGAGACCCAGTACTTC.

This chain connects TRBV6-5 to TRBJ2-1, with 9 bases matching TRBD1. V dropped 6 bases and J dropped 8; count of bases not matched to a gene: 8. Per germline, CDR1 MNHEY and CDR2 SVGAGI. This CDR3 region has 14 residues. The CDR3: CASRPGQGWYEQFF. In DNA, the CDR3 is TGTGCCAGCAGACCGGGACAGGGATGGTATGAGCAGTTCTTC.

The rearrangement uses TRBV6-2 or TRBV6-3 and TRBJ2-5, with D tentatively TRBD1 (6 bases). CDR1 MNHEY and CDR2 SVGEGT come from the germline V gene. The CDR3 loop spans 14 amino acids. V shed 0 bases and J shed 9 bases, with 14 bases lying between them. The CDR3 region is CASSYSDRPRPQYF. CDR3 DNA sequence: TGTGCCAGCAGTTACTCCGACAGGCCGAGGCCCCAGTACTTC.

The V and J genes are TRBV28 and TRBJ2-3; 10 bases agree with TRBD2. The CDR3 has 17 amino acids. The junction had 13 bases not matched to a gene; V was cut back by 4 bases and J by 6 bases. In germline, CDR1 is MDHEN, CDR2 SYDVKM. CDR3: CASSCPLSGGAPDTQYF. For the CDR3, the DNA is TGTGCCAGCAGTTGTCCTCTCAGCGGGGGGGCCCCGGATACGCAGTATTTT.